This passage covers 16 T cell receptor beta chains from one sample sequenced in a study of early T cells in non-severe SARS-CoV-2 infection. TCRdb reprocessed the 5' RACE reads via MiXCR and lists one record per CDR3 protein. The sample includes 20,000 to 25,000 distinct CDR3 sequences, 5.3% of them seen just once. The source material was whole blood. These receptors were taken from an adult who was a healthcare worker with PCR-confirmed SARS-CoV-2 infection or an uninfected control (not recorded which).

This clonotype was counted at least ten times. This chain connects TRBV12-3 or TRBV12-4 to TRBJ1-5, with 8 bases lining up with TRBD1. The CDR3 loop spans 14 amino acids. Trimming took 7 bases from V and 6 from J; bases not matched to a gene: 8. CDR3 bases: TGTGCCAGCACCCAGGGGGCGCCAAGTCAGCCCCAGCATTTT. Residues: CASTQGAPSQPQHF.

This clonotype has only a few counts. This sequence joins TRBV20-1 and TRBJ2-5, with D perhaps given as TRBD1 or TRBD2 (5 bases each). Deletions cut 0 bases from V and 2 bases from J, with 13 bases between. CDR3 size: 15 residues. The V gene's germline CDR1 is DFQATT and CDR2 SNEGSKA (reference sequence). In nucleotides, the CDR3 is TGCAGTGCTAGAGATAGCCGGGACCCACAAGAGACCCAGTACTTC. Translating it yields CSARDSRDPQETQYF.

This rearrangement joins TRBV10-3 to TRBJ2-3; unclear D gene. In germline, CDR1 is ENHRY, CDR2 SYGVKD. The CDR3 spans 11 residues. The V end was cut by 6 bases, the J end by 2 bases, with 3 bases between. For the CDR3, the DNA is TGTGCCATCAGCGACACAGATACGCAGTATTTT. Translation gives CAISDTDTQYF.

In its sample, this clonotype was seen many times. The CDR3 protein is CSARAAGLGSYNEQFF. As DNA, the CDR3 is TGCAGTGCTAGAGCCGCGGGACTAGGCTCCTACAATGAGCAGTTCTTC. The V gene is TRBV20-1, the J gene TRBJ2-1; 8 bases fit TRBD2. The CDR3 length is 16 residues. Germline V gives CDR1 DFQATT, CDR2 SNEGSKA (reference sequence). V shed 1 base and J 0 bases; nucleotides not matched to a gene: 5.

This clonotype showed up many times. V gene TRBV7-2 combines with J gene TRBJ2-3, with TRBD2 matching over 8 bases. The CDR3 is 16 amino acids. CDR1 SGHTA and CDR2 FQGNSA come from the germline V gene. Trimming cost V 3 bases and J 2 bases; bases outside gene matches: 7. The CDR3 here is CASSFEGTRPTDTQYF. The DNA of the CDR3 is TGTGCCAGCAGCTTTGAAGGGACTAGGCCCACAGATACGCAGTATTTT.

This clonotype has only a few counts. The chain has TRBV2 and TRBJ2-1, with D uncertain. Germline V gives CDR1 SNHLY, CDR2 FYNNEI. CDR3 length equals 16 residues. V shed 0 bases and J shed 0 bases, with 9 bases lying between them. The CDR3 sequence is CASSEAIMSSYNEQFF. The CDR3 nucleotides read TGTGCCAGCAGTGAAGCGATCATGAGCTCCTACAATGAGCAGTTCTTC.

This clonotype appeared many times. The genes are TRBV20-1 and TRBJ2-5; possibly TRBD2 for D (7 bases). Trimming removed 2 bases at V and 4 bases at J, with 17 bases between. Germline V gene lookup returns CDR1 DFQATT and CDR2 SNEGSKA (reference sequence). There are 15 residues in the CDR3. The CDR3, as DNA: TGCAGTGCTAGAAAAGCCAGCGGGGACATAGAGACCCAGTACTTC. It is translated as CSARKASGDIETQYF.

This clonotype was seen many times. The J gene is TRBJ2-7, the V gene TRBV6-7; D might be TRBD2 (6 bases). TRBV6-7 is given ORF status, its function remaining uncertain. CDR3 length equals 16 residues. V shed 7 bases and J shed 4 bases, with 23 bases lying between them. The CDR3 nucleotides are TGTGCCAGCACCTCTCGGGGGTACCAAGGGGAGTACGAGCAGTACGTC. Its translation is CASTSRGYQGEYEQYV.

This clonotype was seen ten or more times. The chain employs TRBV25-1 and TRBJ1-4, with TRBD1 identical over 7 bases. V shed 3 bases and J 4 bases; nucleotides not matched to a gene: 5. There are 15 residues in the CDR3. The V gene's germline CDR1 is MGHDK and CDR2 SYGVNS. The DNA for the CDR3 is TGTGCCAGCAGTGATCCGGGACAGAGTAATGAAAAACTGTTTTTT. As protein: CASSDPGQSNEKLFF. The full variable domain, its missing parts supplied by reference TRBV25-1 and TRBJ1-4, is EADIYQTPRYLVIGTGKKITLECSQTMGHDKMYWYQQDPGMELHLIHYSYGVNSTEKGDLSSESTVSRIRTEHFPLTLESARPSHTSQYLCASSDPGQSNEKLFFGSGTQLSVL.

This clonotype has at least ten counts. For the CDR3, the DNA is TGTGCCACCAGTGATTTTCGGGCTAGCGGGAGGGCCTCCTACAATGAGCAGTTCTTC. This codes for CATSDFRASGRASYNEQFF. The chain is built from TRBV24-1 and TRBJ2-1; 12 positions match TRBD2. Germline CDR1 is KGHDR and CDR2 is SFDVKD. The CDR3 is 19 residues long. V shed 1 base, J shed 0 bases, and the junction held 6 bases outside the gene matches.

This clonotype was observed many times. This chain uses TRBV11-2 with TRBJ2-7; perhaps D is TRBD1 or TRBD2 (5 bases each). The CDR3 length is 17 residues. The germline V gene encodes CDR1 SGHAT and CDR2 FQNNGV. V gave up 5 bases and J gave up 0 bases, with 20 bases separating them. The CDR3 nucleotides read TGTGCCAGCAGCCTCAGCCGGGGACCCCCGAGCTCCTACGAGCAGTACGTC. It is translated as CASSLSRGPPSSYEQYV.

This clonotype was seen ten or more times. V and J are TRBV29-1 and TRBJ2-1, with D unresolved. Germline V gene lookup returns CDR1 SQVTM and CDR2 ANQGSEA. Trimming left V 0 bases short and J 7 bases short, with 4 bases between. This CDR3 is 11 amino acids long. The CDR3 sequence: CSVEDWNEQFF. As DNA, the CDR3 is TGCAGCGTTGAAGATTGGAATGAGCAGTTCTTC.

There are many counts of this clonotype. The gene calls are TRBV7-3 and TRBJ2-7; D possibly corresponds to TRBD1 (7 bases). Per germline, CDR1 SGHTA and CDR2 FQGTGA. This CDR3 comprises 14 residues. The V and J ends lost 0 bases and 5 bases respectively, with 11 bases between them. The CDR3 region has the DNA TGTGCCAGCAGCTTAACGGGGGGACAGAACGAGCAGTACTTC. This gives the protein CASSLTGGQNEQYF.

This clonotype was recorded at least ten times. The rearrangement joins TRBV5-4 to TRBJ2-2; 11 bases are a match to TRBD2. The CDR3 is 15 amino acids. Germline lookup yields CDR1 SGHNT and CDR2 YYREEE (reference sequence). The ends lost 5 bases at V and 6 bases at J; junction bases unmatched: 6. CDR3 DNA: TGTGCCAGCAGTGCCGGGACTAGCGGTCCCGGGGAGCTGTTTTTT. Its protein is CASSAGTSGPGELFF.

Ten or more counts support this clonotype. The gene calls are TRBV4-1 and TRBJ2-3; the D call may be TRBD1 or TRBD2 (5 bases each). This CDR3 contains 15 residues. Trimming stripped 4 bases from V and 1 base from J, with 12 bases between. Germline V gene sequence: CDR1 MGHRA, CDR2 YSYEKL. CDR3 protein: CASSLRDRGTDTQYF. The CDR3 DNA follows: TGCGCCAGCAGCCTCCGGGACCGCGGCACAGATACGCAGTATTTT.

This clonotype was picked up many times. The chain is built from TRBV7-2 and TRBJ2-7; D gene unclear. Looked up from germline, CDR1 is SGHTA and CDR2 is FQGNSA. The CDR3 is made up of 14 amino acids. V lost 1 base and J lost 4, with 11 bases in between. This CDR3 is CASSLGPINYEQYF. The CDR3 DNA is TGTGCCAGCAGCTTAGGCCCGATAAATTACGAGCAGTACTTC.